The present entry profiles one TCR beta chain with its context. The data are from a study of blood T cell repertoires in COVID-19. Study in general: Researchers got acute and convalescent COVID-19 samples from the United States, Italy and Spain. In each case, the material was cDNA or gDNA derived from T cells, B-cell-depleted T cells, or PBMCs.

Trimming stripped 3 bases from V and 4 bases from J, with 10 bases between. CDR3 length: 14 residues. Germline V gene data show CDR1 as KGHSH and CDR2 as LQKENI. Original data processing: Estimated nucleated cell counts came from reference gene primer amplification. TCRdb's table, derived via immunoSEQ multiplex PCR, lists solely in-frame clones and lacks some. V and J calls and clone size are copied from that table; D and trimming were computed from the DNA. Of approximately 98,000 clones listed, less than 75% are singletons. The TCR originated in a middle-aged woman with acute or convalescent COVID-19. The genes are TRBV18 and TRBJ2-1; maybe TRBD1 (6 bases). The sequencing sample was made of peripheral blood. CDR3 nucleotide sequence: TGTGCCAGCTCACCCCGACAGGATTACAATGAGCAGTTCTTC. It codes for CASSPRQDYNEQFF.